This TCR beta chain appears in the sequencing data of a study of blood T cells in healthy people across ages. This CDR3 spans 14 amino acids. Between the trimmed V and J ends, which lost 8 bases and 3 bases, there was a span of 13 bases. This clonotype was counted a few times. With a J-beta primer mix and a sample-barcoded 5' primer, a second PCR ran roughly 6 to 11 cycles. TCRdb reprocessed the 5' RACE reads via MiXCR and lists one record per CDR3 protein. The sample shows approximately 1,000,000 distinct CDR3 sequences, less than 45% of them seen only once. This receptor was obtained from a man in his late teens or twenties in good health. This chain uses TRBV12-3 or TRBV12-4 with TRBJ1-4; D is unresolved. The sequenced material came from blood. CDR3 residues: CASRPGSANEKLFF. CDR3 DNA: TGTGCCAGCCGCCCCGGGTCAGCTAATGAAAAACTGTTTTTT.